This T cell receptor beta chain is drawn from a study of T cells in Graves' hyperthyroidism and ophthalmopathy. Whole-study context: Once the initial diagnosis was made, peripheral blood was obtained before any treatment. Study results and caveats: The model forecast ophthalmopathy, anticipating it by a median 6.5 months before onset.

This clonotype occurred a few times. What it binds is unknown. Amplified regions were TCR beta CDR3 sequences from RNA transcripts. Primed by the HTBI set, a first-round RT-PCR was run on the TCR CDR3. TCRdb reprocessed the multiplex PCR reads with MiXCR, giving one entry per CDR3 protein. The data show about 740,000 distinct CDR3 sequences, less than 15% seen once. V lost 0 bases and J 3 bases, leaving 12 bases between the germline ends. The CDR3 contains 16 residues. Germline V gives CDR1 MGHRA, CDR2 YSYEKL. The sample was blood. The chain carries TRBV4-1 and TRBJ1-5; D might be TRBD1 (5 bases). The receptor comes from a woman between 18 and 30 years old with Graves' hyperthyroidism. The CDR3 region has the DNA TGCGCCAGCAGCCAAGATGCGGGAGGGGACAATCAGCCCCAGCATTTT. This encodes CASSQDAGGDNQPQHF.